This TCR beta chain was captured by sequencing in a study of blood T cell repertoires in COVID-19. V was clipped by 2 bases and J by 11 bases; unmatched bases: 6. Germline values: CDR1 KGHSH, CDR2 LQKENI. CDR3 size: 13 residues. Method: immunoSEQ multiplex PCR; TCRdb's copy keeps in-frame clones and lacks some. Of about 62,000 clones in the sample, over 75% were seen once. The chain has TRBV18 and TRBJ1-1, with TRBD1 matching over 9 bases. The sample consisted of peripheral blood. The origin of this receptor is a woman aged 55-70 years with COVID-19, enrolled during active disease. In nucleotides, the CDR3 is TGTGCCAGCTCACCATCGGACAGGGGTTTCGCTTTCTTT. As protein: CASSPSDRGFAFF.